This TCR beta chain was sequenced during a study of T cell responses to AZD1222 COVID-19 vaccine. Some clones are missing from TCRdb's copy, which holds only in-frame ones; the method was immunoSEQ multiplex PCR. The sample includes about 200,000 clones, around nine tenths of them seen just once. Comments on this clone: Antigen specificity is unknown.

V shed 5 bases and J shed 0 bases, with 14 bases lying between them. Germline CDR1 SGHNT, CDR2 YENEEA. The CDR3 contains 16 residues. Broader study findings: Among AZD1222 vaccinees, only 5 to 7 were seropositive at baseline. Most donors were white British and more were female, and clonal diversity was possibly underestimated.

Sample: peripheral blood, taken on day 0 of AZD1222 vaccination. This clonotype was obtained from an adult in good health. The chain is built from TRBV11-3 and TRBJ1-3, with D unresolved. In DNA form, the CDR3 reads TGTGCCAGCAGCAAACGACCTAAGAGCTCTGGAAACACCATATATTTT. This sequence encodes CASSKRPKSSGNTIYF.